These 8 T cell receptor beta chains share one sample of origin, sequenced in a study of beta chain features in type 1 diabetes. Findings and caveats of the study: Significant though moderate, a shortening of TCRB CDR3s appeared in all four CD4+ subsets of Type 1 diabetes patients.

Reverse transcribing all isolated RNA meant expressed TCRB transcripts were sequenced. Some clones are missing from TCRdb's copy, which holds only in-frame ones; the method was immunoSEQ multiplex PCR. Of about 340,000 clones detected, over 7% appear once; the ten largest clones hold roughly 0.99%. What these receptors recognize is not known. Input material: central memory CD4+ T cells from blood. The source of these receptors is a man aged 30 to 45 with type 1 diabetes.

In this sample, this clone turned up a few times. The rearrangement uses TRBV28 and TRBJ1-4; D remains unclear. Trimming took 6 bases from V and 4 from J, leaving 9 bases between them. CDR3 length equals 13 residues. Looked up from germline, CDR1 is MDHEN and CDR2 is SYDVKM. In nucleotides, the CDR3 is TGTGCCAGCAGGTCCAATAATAATGAAAAACTGTTTTTT. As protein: CASRSNNNEKLFF. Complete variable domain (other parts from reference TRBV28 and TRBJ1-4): DVKVTQSSRYLVKRTGEKVFLECVQDMDHENMFWYRQDPGLGLRLIYFSYDVKMKEKGDIPEGYSVSREKKERFSLILESASTNQTSMYLCASRSNNNEKLFFGSGTQLSVL.

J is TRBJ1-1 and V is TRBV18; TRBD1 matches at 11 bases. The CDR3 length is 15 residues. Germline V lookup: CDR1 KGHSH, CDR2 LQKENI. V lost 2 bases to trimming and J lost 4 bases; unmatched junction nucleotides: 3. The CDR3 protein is CASSPTGTGGTEAFF. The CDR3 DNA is TGTGCCAGCTCACCAACCGGGACAGGGGGCACTGAAGCTTTCTTT.

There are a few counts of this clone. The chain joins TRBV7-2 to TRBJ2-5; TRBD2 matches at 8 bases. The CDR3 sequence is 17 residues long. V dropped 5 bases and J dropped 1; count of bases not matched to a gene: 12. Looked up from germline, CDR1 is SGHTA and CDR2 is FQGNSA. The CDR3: CASSPPGISGAQETQYF. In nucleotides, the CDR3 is TGTGCCAGCAGCCCCCCGGGAATTAGCGGGGCCCAAGAGACCCAGTACTTC.

CDR3 loop: CASSLGLAGRETQYF. CDR3 nucleotide sequence: TGCGCCAGCAGCTTGGGACTAGCGGGACGGGAGACCCAGTACTTC. This chain uses TRBV5-1 with TRBJ2-5; 11 nucleotides match TRBD2. This CDR3 contains 15 residues. Germline CDR1 and CDR2: SGHRS and YFSETQ. J lost 5 bases, V lost 0 bases, and 3 bases had no gene match.

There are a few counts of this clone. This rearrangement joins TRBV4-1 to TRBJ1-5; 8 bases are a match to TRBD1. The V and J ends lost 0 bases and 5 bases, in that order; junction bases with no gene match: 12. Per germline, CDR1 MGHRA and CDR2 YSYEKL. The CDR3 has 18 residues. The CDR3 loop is CASSQEFRGRGQDQPQHF. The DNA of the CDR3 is TGCGCCAGCAGCCAAGAATTTCGCGGGCGGGGACAGGATCAGCCCCAGCATTTT.

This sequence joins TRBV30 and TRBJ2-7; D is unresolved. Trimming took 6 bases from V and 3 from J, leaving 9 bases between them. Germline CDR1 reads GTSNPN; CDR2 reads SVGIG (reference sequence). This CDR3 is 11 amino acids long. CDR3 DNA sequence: TGTGCCTGTACCAGAAGCTACGAGCAGTACTTC. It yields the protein CACTRSYEQYF.

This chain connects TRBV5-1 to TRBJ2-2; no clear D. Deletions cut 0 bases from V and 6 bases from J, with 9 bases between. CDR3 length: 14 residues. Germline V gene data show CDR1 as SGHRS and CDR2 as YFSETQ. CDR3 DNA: TGCGCCAGCAGCTTGGAAACTGTGGCCGGGGAGCTGTTTTTT. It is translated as CASSLETVAGELFF.

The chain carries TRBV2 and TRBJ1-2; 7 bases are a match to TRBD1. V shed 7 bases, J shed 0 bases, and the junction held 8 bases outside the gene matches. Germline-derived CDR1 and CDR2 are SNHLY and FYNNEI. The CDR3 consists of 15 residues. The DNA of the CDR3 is TGTGCCAGCACCTACGACAGGGCTACTAACTATGGCTACACCTTC. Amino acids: CASTYDRATNYGYTF.